Sequencing of this T cell receptor beta chain was carried out in a study of control samples from healthy donors and cancer patients. This table comes from immunoSEQ multiplex PCR, and its TCRdb copy is limited to in-frame clones, with some not included. The table shows 150,000 to 200,000 clones, with about 90% occurring only once. Trimming pared 4 bases from V and 4 bases from J, leaving 10 bases between. Germline CDR1 and CDR2: LGHNT and FRNRAP. This CDR3 is 13 amino acids long. Sequencing was carried out using blood. The sequence was obtained from a man aged 25-40 years in good health. The V and J genes are TRBV12-5 and TRBJ1-1, with D unclear. CDR3 bases: TGTGCTAGTGGTTCTGAACCCGGCACTGAAGCTTTCTTT. It codes for CASGSEPGTEAFF.